Presented here are 24 T cell receptor beta chains from one specimen sequenced in a study of T-cell reconstitution after alpha-beta-depleted transplantation in children. The authors prepared the TCRbeta library with unique molecular identifiers. TCRdb ran MiXCR on the PCR reads and lists one entry per CDR3 protein. Of about 77,000 distinct CDR3 sequences listed, over 15% are singletons. The sample was PBMCs, mostly from graft donor cells, taken 360 days after TCRalphabeta/CD19-depleted stem cell transplant. Receptor source: a male patient between 2 and 15 years old who had a stem cell transplant for acute lymphoblastic leukemia, so the T cells may come from the graft donor.

This rearrangement joins TRBV18 to TRBJ2-2; no firm D call. The CDR3 runs to 12 residues. Per the germline V gene, CDR1 is KGHSH and CDR2 is LQKENI. Trimming stripped 2 bases from V and 6 bases from J, with 4 bases between. The CDR3 bases are TGTGCCAGCTCACCAGGAGCCGGGGAGCTGTTTTTT. Translation: CASSPGAGELFF.

The V and J genes are TRBV12-3 or TRBV12-4 and TRBJ1-2; 10 nucleotides agree with TRBD1. The CDR3 covers 15 residues. Trimming at V came to 2 bases and at J to 7 bases, leaving 7 bases not matched to a gene. Written as DNA, the CDR3 is TGTGCCAGCAGTTTAATCCGACAGGGGGCGGGTGGCTACACCTTC. Translating gives CASSLIRQGAGGYTF.

This clonotype was observed a few times. The J gene is TRBJ2-7, the V gene TRBV29-1; 13 bases match TRBD2. Looked up from germline, CDR1 is SQVTM and CDR2 is ANQGSEA. J gave up 1 base and V 6 bases, and 3 bases lay outside the gene matches. CDR3 length: 14 amino acids. The CDR3 loop is CSVETSGRSYEQYF. CDR3 coding DNA: TGCAGCGTCGAGACTAGCGGGAGGTCCTACGAGCAGTACTTC.

This clonotype has a handful of counts. The chain employs TRBV20-1 and TRBJ2-5; 8 bases agree with TRBD2. The V segment lost 6 bases and the J segment 4 bases; nucleotides outside the gene matches: 10. Germline V gene sequence: CDR1 DFQATT, CDR2 SNEGSKA (reference sequence). The CDR3 loop spans 14 amino acids. CDR3: CSAPRAGAGETQYF. The CDR3 coding sequence is TGCAGTGCCCCCCGAGCGGGAGCGGGAGAGACCCAGTACTTC.

The sample holds a few counts of this clonotype. V and J are TRBV4-1 and TRBJ1-5, with no clear D. This CDR3 comprises 13 residues. Germline V gene sequence: CDR1 MGHRA, CDR2 YSYEKL. Trimming took 0 bases from V and 7 from J, leaving 7 bases between them. The CDR3 region is CASSQEYSQPQHF. The DNA for the CDR3 is TGCGCCAGCAGCCAAGAATACTCGCAGCCCCAGCATTTT.

This clonotype has more than one count but fewer than ten. The gene calls are TRBV5-1 and TRBJ2-1, with a possible D match to TRBD1 (6 bases). This CDR3 region has 15 residues. In germline, CDR1 is SGHRS, CDR2 YFSETQ. Trimming took 0 bases from V and 6 from J, leaving 13 bases between them. The DNA for the CDR3 is TGCGCCAGCAGCTTGGGACAGGCAGCCCGCAATGAGCAGTTCTTC. It encodes CASSLGQAARNEQFF.

The chain combines TRBV6-5 with TRBJ2-1, with a weak D call TRBD1 (6 bases). The CDR3 is 13 residues long. The V and J ends lost 0 bases and 9 bases respectively, with 9 bases between them. Germline values: CDR1 MNHEY, CDR2 SVGAGI. The CDR3 region is CASSYSRGGEQFF. Written as DNA, the CDR3 is TGTGCCAGCAGTTACTCGAGAGGGGGTGAGCAGTTCTTC.

This clonotype has a handful of counts. The chain uses TRBV5-1 and TRBJ2-4, with a possible D match to TRBD2 (6 bases). Trimming shortened V by 0 bases and J by 5 bases, and 12 bases separated the two germline ends. The CDR3 has 15 amino acids. From germline, CDR1 is SGHRS and CDR2 YFSETQ. CDR3 loop: CASSLGVREENIQYF. The CDR3 DNA follows: TGCGCCAGCAGCTTGGGAGTCAGGGAGGAAAACATTCAGTACTTC.

This clonotype was detected only a few times. The rearrangement joins TRBV6-1 to TRBJ2-7; possible D gene TRBD2, 5 bases. CDR1 is MNHNS and CDR2 is SASEGT in the germline V gene. The CDR3 sequence is 14 residues long. The V gene lost 10 bases and the J gene lost 7 bases, with 23 bases spanning the gap. The chain's CDR3 is CATSPGPAAGEQYF. CDR3 nucleotides: TGTGCCACCTCCCCTGGACCCGCCGCGGGTGAGCAGTACTTC.

By sample share, this clonotype is medium-sized. The chain is built from TRBV5-1 and TRBJ2-3, with D maybe TRBD2 (6 bases). V was shortened by 4 bases and J by 0 bases, with 9 bases between the two germline ends. The CDR3 extends over 14 amino acids. Germline values: CDR1 SGHRS, CDR2 YFSETQ. CDR3: CASSVAASTDTQYF. The CDR3 bases are TGCGCCAGCAGCGTAGCGGCCAGCACAGATACGCAGTATTTT.

This clonotype was observed at least ten times. The gene calls are TRBV6-5 and TRBJ1-1; D ambiguous. CDR3 length equals 16 residues. CDR1 is MNHEY and CDR2 is SVGAGI in the germline V gene. V lost 5 bases, J lost 1 base, and 17 bases lay in between. Written as DNA, the CDR3 is TGTGCCAGCAGTGATTCCCTACCCCCAGAGAACACTGAAGCTTTCTTT. Translating it yields CASSDSLPPENTEAFF.

As to this clonotype: It is unclear where the CDR3 begins or ends on the DNA, so no DNA is shown, and the CDR3 is as TCRdb lists it. The V and J genes are TRBV7-9 and TRBJ2-1; the D call in the table, TRBD1, was not verified against the DNA. The CDR3 length equals 15 residues, ends included. Germline V gene lookup returns CDR1 SEHNR and CDR2 FQNEAQ (reference sequence). The chain's CDR3 is CASSLEVGAGTPTFF.

This clonotype was counted ten times or more. The chain recombines TRBV4-1 with TRBJ2-1; 11 bases fit TRBD2. The V and J ends lost 3 bases and 12 bases, in that order; junction bases with no gene match: 7. CDR1 and CDR2 from the germline V gene are MGHRA and YSYEKL. This CDR3 contains 14 residues. CDR3 sequence reads: CASSHETSGDRQFF. The CDR3 nucleotides are TGCGCCAGCAGCCATGAGACTAGCGGGGATAGGCAGTTCTTC.

The chain is built from TRBV27 and TRBJ2-7, with TRBD2 identical over 12 bases. The CDR3 runs to 16 residues. CDR1 MNHEY and CDR2 SMNVEV come from the germline V gene (reference sequence). Trimming took 10 bases from V and 5 from J; bases not matched to a gene: 15. CDR3 amino acids: CATGLGLAGRAHEQYF. The CDR3 coding sequence is TGTGCCACTGGGCTAGGACTAGCGGGAAGGGCCCACGAGCAGTACTTC.

This clonotype was found a few times. The V call is TRBV4-1, the J call TRBJ2-2, with 7 bases matching TRBD1. V lost 0 bases to trimming and J lost 5 bases; unmatched junction nucleotides: 6. Per the germline V gene, CDR1 is MGHRA and CDR2 is YSYEKL. CDR3 size: 16 residues. CDR3 bases: TGCGCCAGCAGCCAAGACAAGGGGGCGCGGACCGGGGAGCTGTTTTTT. Encoded protein: CASSQDKGARTGELFF.

This clonotype was seen ten or more times. This sequence joins TRBV5-1 and TRBJ2-7, with D possibly matching TRBD1 (5 bases). Trimming shortened V by 4 bases and J by 3 bases, and 8 bases separated the two germline ends. This CDR3 has 12 amino acids. CDR1 and CDR2 (germline): SGHRS, YFSETQ. The CDR3 DNA is TGCGCCAGCAGCGCCGACAGCTACGAGCAGTACTTC. This translates into CASSADSYEQYF. The full variable domain, its missing parts supplied by reference TRBV5-1 and TRBJ2-7, is KAGVTQTPRYLIKTRGQQVTLSCSPISGHRSVSWYQQTPGQGLQFLFEYFSETQRNKGNFPGRFSGRQFSNSRSEMNVSTLELGDSALYLCASSADSYEQYFGPGTRLTVT.

A few counts support this clonotype. The chain couples TRBV29-1 to TRBJ2-3, with 14 bases that match TRBD2. V was pared by 8 bases and J by 3 bases, with 10 bases of the junction left unmatched. The length of the CDR3 is 16 residues. Per the germline V gene, CDR1 is SQVTM and CDR2 is ANQGSEA. The CDR3 sequence is CSLAGLAGGRTDTQYF. Here the CDR3 DNA reads TGCAGCCTCGCTGGACTAGCGGGAGGACGGACAGATACGCAGTATTTT.

The rearrangement links TRBV5-1 to TRBJ2-1; 8 bases are a match to TRBD2. Germline values: CDR1 SGHRS, CDR2 YFSETQ. The CDR3 sequence is 15 residues long. With V trimmed by 0 bases and J by 6 bases, 5 bases remained unmatched. CDR3 in DNA: TGCGCCAGCAGCTTGGTCGGGAGGGCCGGCAATGAGCAGTTCTTC. This gives the protein CASSLVGRAGNEQFF.

The rearrangement links TRBV27 to TRBJ2-3, with 7 bases fitting TRBD2. The CDR3 is 17 amino acids. After removal of 5 bases from V and 0 bases from J, the junction contained 11 bases not matched to a gene. The germline gives CDR1 MNHEY, CDR2 SMNVEV (reference sequence). The CDR3 DNA reads TGTGCCAGCAGTAGCCCCGGGGGGTCCACTAGCACAGATACGCAGTATTTT. Translating gives CASSSPGGSTSTDTQYF.

This clonotype was counted many times. J is TRBJ1-1 and V is TRBV20-1; D is undetermined. CDR1 is DFQATT, CDR2 SNEGSKA, per germline (reference sequence). Trimming shortened V by 4 bases and J by 5 bases, and 17 bases separated the two germline ends. This CDR3 comprises 14 residues. The CDR3 DNA follows: TGCAGTGCTATCTCCTTAAGCCCGGGGACTGAAGCTTTCTTT. Residues: CSAISLSPGTEAFF.

This clonotype occurred a few times. This chain links TRBV6-1 with TRBJ2-7; 10 bases line up with TRBD1. This CDR3 spans 15 amino acids. Germline V gene data show CDR1 as MNHNS and CDR2 as SASEGT. With V trimmed by 6 bases and J by 4 bases, 9 bases remained unmatched. CDR3 sequence (DNA): TGTGCCAGCAGCTTCACCGGGACAGGGGTATACGAGCAGTACTTC. Protein product: CASSFTGTGVYEQYF.

V usage is TRBV5-1 and J usage is TRBJ2-2, with 8 bases aligning to TRBD2. The CDR3 totals 14 residues. V was pared by 4 bases and J by 6 bases, with 5 bases of the junction left unmatched. CDR1 and CDR2 (germline): SGHRS, YFSETQ. The DNA for the CDR3 is TGCGCCAGCAGCCCCCCGCGGGGGGCCGGGGAGCTGTTTTTT. Its translation: CASSPPRGAGELFF.

There are a few counts of this clonotype. The chain carries TRBV10-3 and TRBJ2-5; D remains unclear. This CDR3 spans 13 amino acids. V gave up 6 bases and J gave up 4 bases, with 12 bases separating them. Germline V gene lookup returns CDR1 ENHRY and CDR2 SYGVKD. The CDR3 DNA follows: TGTGCCATCAGCCTAGGAGTGGGAGAGACCCAGTACTTC. Residues: CAISLGVGETQYF.

This clonotype turned up a few times. Here the CDR3 DNA reads TGTGCCAGCAGCTTAAGGGGCAGAAGCTCCTACAATGAGCAGTTCTTC. It is translated as CASSLRGRSSYNEQFF. This sequence joins TRBV11-3 and TRBJ2-1; D might be TRBD1 (5 bases). Trimming removed 2 bases from V and 0 bases from J, with 11 bases in between. The V gene's germline CDR1 is SGHNT and CDR2 YENEEA. CDR3 length: 16 amino acids.